A selection of T cell receptor beta chains follows, all from one sample in a study of T cell repertoires in cytomegalovirus infection. Their antigens remain unidentified. TCRdb re-derived calls from the reads in MiXCR, one entry per CDR3 protein. The sample shows hundreds of thousands of distinct CDR3 sequences, 40% to 50% of them seen only once. The sequencing used cultured PBMCs, collected from culture after CMV antigen stimulation. These receptor sequences come from a human donor in good health (CMV status not recorded). Some clones in this sample may be carry-over from other donors' samples. Each CDR3 is given with its conserved first and last residue. The D gene is left open where the match is weak. Size is stated for part of the rows, as once, few or many counts, or as a class when the clone is expanded.

d_gene: TRBD1
j_gene: TRBJ1-1
v_gene: TRBV15
abundance: NA
CDR3aa: CATANPLGQGRTEAFF
CDR3nt: TGTGCCACCGCTAACCCTCTCGGACAGGGGAGGACTGAAGCTTTCTTT

d_gene: NA
j_gene: TRBJ1-1
v_gene: TRBV6-5
abundance: few
CDR3aa: CASRRTLNTEAFF
CDR3nt: TGTGCCAGCAGAAGGACGCTGAACACTGAAGCTTTCTTT

d_gene: TRBD1
j_gene: TRBJ1-4
v_gene: TRBV11-2
abundance: NA
CDR3aa: CASSGDRVKVFF
CDR3nt: TGTGCCAGCAGCGGGGACAGGGTTAAGGTGTTTTTT

d_gene: TRBD1
j_gene: TRBJ1-1
v_gene: TRBV7-2
abundance: NA
CDR3aa: CASSLPRTGGGSNTEAFF
CDR3nt: TGTGCCAGCAGCTTGCCGAGGACAGGCGGGGGCTCGAACACTGAAGCTTTCTTT

d_gene: NA
j_gene: TRBJ2-1
v_gene: TRBV7-8
abundance: few
CDR3aa: CASSFFTEPRYNEQFF
CDR3nt: TGTGCCAGCAGCTTCTTCACTGAACCTCGATACAATGAGCAGTTCTTC

d_gene: NA
j_gene: TRBJ2-2
v_gene: TRBV4-3
abundance: few
CDR3aa: CASSQGLSGTGELFF
CDR3nt: TGCGCCAGCAGCCAAGGGCTGTCGGGGACCGGGGAGCTGTTTTTT

d_gene: NA
j_gene: TRBJ2-7
v_gene: TRBV7-2
abundance: few
CDR3aa: CASSLELVLSYEQYF
CDR3nt: TGTGCCAGCAGCTTAGAACTGGTACTCTCCTACGAGCAGTACTTC

d_gene: NA
j_gene: TRBJ2-3
v_gene: TRBV12-3/TRBV12-4
abundance: few
CDR3aa: CASSSDQAVETGTDTQYF
CDR3nt: TGTGCCAGCAGTTCGGACCAGGCAGTGGAGACGGGCACAGATACGCAGTATTTT

d_gene: TRBD2
j_gene: TRBJ2-1
v_gene: TRBV6-6
abundance: NA
CDR3aa: CASSYGGGAFEQFF
CDR3nt: TGTGCCAGCAGTTACGGCGGGGGGGCATTTGAGCAGTTCTTC

d_gene: NA
j_gene: TRBJ2-1
v_gene: TRBV20-1
abundance: few
CDR3aa: CSAAGNGNEQFF
CDR3nt: TGCAGTGCCGCCGGGAACGGGAATGAGCAGTTCTTC

d_gene: NA
j_gene: TRBJ2-3
v_gene: TRBV5-6
abundance: NA
CDR3aa: CASSSLASSTDTQYF
CDR3nt: TGTGCCAGCAGCTCCCTAGCGTCTAGCACAGATACGCAGTATTTT

d_gene: NA
j_gene: TRBJ2-5
v_gene: TRBV20-1
abundance: NA
CDR3aa: CSAQKGGWETQYF
CDR3nt: TGCAGTGCTCAGAAGGGGGGGTGGGAGACCCAGTACTTC

d_gene: NA
j_gene: TRBJ2-7
v_gene: TRBV6-5
abundance: NA
CDR3aa: CASSLLLGGAFEQYF
CDR3nt: TGTGCCAGCAGTCTTCTTCTAGGGGGGGCGTTCGAGCAGTACTTC

d_gene: TRBD1
j_gene: TRBJ1-5
v_gene: TRBV6-2/TRBV6-3
abundance: once
CDR3aa: CASSRPSGTGDQPQHF
CDR3nt: TGTGCCAGCAGCCGACCCTCCGGGACAGGAGATCAGCCCCAGCATTTT

d_gene: NA
j_gene: TRBJ2-5
v_gene: TRBV12-3/TRBV12-4
abundance: NA
CDR3aa: CASSLGGSEETQYF
CDR3nt: TGTGCCAGCAGTTTAGGAGGGAGTGAAGAGACCCAGTACTTC

d_gene: NA
j_gene: TRBJ1-1
v_gene: TRBV12-3/TRBV12-4
abundance: few
CDR3aa: CASSLAGVNTEAFF
CDR3nt: TGTGCCAGCAGTTTGGCAGGGGTGAACACTGAAGCTTTCTTT

d_gene: NA
j_gene: TRBJ1-2
v_gene: TRBV5-6
abundance: NA
CDR3aa: CASSFPNSARVSGYTF
CDR3nt: TGTGCCAGCAGCTTCCCCAACTCAGCCAGGGTGAGCGGCTACACCTTC

d_gene: NA
j_gene: TRBJ2-3
v_gene: TRBV6-1
abundance: NA
CDR3aa: CASSTLGTTDTQYF
CDR3nt: TGTGCCAGCAGTACCCTGGGGACCACAGATACGCAGTATTTT

d_gene: TRBD1
j_gene: TRBJ2-7
v_gene: TRBV7-2
abundance: NA
CDR3aa: CASSFGPGQNYEQYF
CDR3nt: TGTGCCAGCAGCTTTGGCCCGGGACAGAACTACGAGCAGTACTTC

d_gene: NA
j_gene: TRBJ2-2
v_gene: TRBV5-6
abundance: once
CDR3aa: CASSDGTGTGELFF
CDR3nt: TGTGCCAGCAGTGACGGGACCGGGACCGGGGAGCTGTTTTTT

d_gene: NA
j_gene: TRBJ2-7
v_gene: TRBV6-2/TRBV6-3
abundance: few
CDR3aa: CASSPLREQYF
CDR3nt: TGTGCCAGCAGTCCCCTCCGCGAGCAGTACTTC

d_gene: NA
j_gene: TRBJ2-7
v_gene: TRBV4-3
abundance: few
CDR3aa: CASSRERGYEQYF
CDR3nt: TGCGCCAGCAGCCGGGAACGAGGCTACGAGCAGTACTTC

d_gene: TRBD2
j_gene: TRBJ2-7
v_gene: TRBV7-8
abundance: many
CDR3aa: CASSYFFIGLAGGSYEQYF
CDR3nt: TGTGCCAGCAGCTACTTCTTCATCGGACTAGCGGGGGGGTCCTACGAGCAGTACTTC

d_gene: NA
j_gene: TRBJ1-5
v_gene: TRBV20-1
abundance: few
CDR3aa: CSAGRGISYNQPQHF
CDR3nt: TGCAGTGCGGGGAGGGGAATCTCTTACAATCAGCCCCAGCATTTT

d_gene: NA
j_gene: TRBJ2-1
v_gene: TRBV12-3/TRBV12-4
abundance: NA
CDR3aa: CASSGLRLVRVEQFF
CDR3nt: TGTGCCAGCAGTGGATTGAGACTAGTCCGGGTTGAGCAGTTCTTC

d_gene: TRBD1
j_gene: TRBJ1-5
v_gene: TRBV20-1
abundance: few
CDR3aa: CSAGRTGRNQPQHF
CDR3nt: TGCAGTGCCGGGCGGACAGGGCGCAATCAGCCCCAGCATTTT

d_gene: NA
j_gene: TRBJ2-2
v_gene: TRBV7-9
abundance: few
CDR3aa: CASSLRDSAGELFF
CDR3nt: TGTGCCAGCAGCTTGAGGGATTCGGCCGGGGAGCTGTTTTTT

d_gene: TRBD2
j_gene: TRBJ2-3
v_gene: TRBV28
abundance: NA
CDR3aa: CASSLALAGREADTQYF
CDR3nt: TGTGCCAGCAGTTTAGCCCTGGCGGGGAGGGAGGCAGATACGCAGTATTTT

d_gene: NA
j_gene: TRBJ2-7
v_gene: TRBV18
abundance: few
CDR3aa: CASSPPGARHEQYF
CDR3nt: TGTGCCAGCTCGCCGCCGGGGGCTCGGCACGAGCAGTACTTC

d_gene: NA
j_gene: TRBJ1-1
v_gene: TRBV5-1
abundance: NA
CDR3aa: CASSYRASWVGNTEAFF
CDR3nt: TGCGCCAGCAGCTACCGGGCCTCGTGGGTTGGGAACACTGAAGCTTTCTTT

d_gene: NA
j_gene: TRBJ1-4
v_gene: TRBV28
abundance: NA
CDR3aa: CASSFTGTNNEKLFF
CDR3nt: TGTGCCAGCAGTTTCACCGGGACCAATAATGAAAAACTGTTTTTT

d_gene: NA
j_gene: TRBJ1-1
v_gene: TRBV7-6
abundance: many
CDR3aa: CASSQGQNTEAFF
CDR3nt: TGTGCCAGCAGCCAGGGACAGAACACTGAAGCTTTCTTT

d_gene: TRBD2
j_gene: TRBJ2-3
v_gene: TRBV6-6
abundance: NA
CDR3aa: CASKTSDTDTQYF
CDR3nt: TGTGCCAGCAAGACTAGCGACACAGATACGCAGTATTTT

d_gene: NA
j_gene: TRBJ2-2
v_gene: TRBV19
abundance: NA
CDR3aa: CASSIGQTFSGELFF
CDR3nt: TGTGCCAGTAGTATAGGGCAGACATTCTCCGGGGAGCTGTTTTTT

d_gene: NA
j_gene: TRBJ1-1
v_gene: TRBV7-2
abundance: NA
CDR3aa: CASSLQAGDAIAFF
CDR3nt: TGTGCCAGCAGCTTACAGGCAGGGGATGCTATTGCTTTCTTT

d_gene: TRBD2
j_gene: TRBJ2-3
v_gene: TRBV7-2
abundance: NA
CDR3aa: CASSLRGTRDHTQYF
CDR3nt: TGTGCCAGCAGCTTGAGGGGGACTAGGGATCATACGCAGTATTTT

d_gene: NA
j_gene: TRBJ2-3
v_gene: TRBV6-5
abundance: NA
CDR3aa: CASSSLIATDTQYF
CDR3nt: TGTGCCAGCAGTTCCTTAATTGCCACAGATACGCAGTATTTT

d_gene: NA
j_gene: TRBJ2-1
v_gene: TRBV7-2
abundance: NA
CDR3aa: CASSFRRNEQFF
CDR3nt: TGTGCCAGCAGCTTTCGGAGGAATGAGCAGTTCTTC

d_gene: NA
j_gene: TRBJ2-6
v_gene: TRBV3-1
abundance: NA
CDR3aa: CASSRTSSGANVLTF
CDR3nt: TGTGCCAGCAGCCGAACTAGCTCTGGGGCCAACGTCCTGACTTTC

d_gene: TRBD1
j_gene: TRBJ1-2
v_gene: TRBV11-2
abundance: NA
CDR3aa: CASSFGTANYGYTF
CDR3nt: TGTGCCAGCAGCTTCGGGACAGCCAACTATGGCTACACCTTC

d_gene: NA
j_gene: TRBJ2-7
v_gene: TRBV18
abundance: NA
CDR3aa: CASSRSAKPYEQYF
CDR3nt: TGTGCCAGCTCACGGTCAGCAAAGCCCTACGAGCAGTACTTC

d_gene: NA
j_gene: TRBJ1-5
v_gene: TRBV11-3
abundance: NA
CDR3aa: CASSPLRRYNQPQHF
CDR3nt: TGTGCCAGCAGTCCTCTCAGGCGGTACAATCAGCCCCAGCATTTT

d_gene: NA
j_gene: TRBJ2-7
v_gene: TRBV6-2/TRBV6-3
abundance: many
CDR3aa: CASSPSGIFSYEQYF
CDR3nt: TGTGCCAGCAGCCCGTCGGGGATTTTTTCCTACGAGCAGTACTTC

d_gene: TRBD2
j_gene: TRBJ2-7
v_gene: TRBV12-3/TRBV12-4
abundance: NA
CDR3aa: CASSLALAGGVEQYF
CDR3nt: TGTGCCAGCAGTTTAGCACTAGCGGGAGGGGTCGAGCAGTACTTC

d_gene: NA
j_gene: TRBJ1-4
v_gene: TRBV28
abundance: NA
CDR3aa: CASSQREKLFF
CDR3nt: TGTGCCAGCAGCCAAAGGGAAAAACTGTTTTTT

d_gene: NA
j_gene: TRBJ2-7
v_gene: TRBV19
abundance: NA
CDR3aa: CASAAKTGRSYEQYF
CDR3nt: TGTGCCAGTGCTGCCAAGACGGGACGGTCCTACGAGCAGTACTTC

d_gene: NA
j_gene: TRBJ1-3
v_gene: TRBV6-5
abundance: few
CDR3aa: CAASGGGSGNTIYF
CDR3nt: TGTGCCGCATCTGGGGGGGGCTCTGGAAACACCATATATTTT

d_gene: NA
j_gene: TRBJ1-4
v_gene: TRBV7-6
abundance: NA
CDR3aa: CASSWSGSNEKLFF
CDR3nt: TGTGCCAGCAGCTGGTCGGGGAGTAATGAAAAACTGTTTTTT

d_gene: NA
j_gene: TRBJ2-1
v_gene: TRBV7-2
abundance: NA
CDR3aa: CASSPGEVEQFF
CDR3nt: TGTGCCAGCAGCCCGGGAGAAGTTGAGCAGTTCTTC

d_gene: TRBD1
j_gene: TRBJ1-6
v_gene: TRBV6-1
abundance: NA
CDR3aa: CASRKGQENSPLHF
CDR3nt: TGTGCCAGCAGAAAGGGACAGGAAAATTCACCCCTCCACTTT

d_gene: NA
j_gene: TRBJ2-7
v_gene: TRBV7-2
abundance: few
CDR3aa: CASSPRSGTAAYEQYF
CDR3nt: TGTGCCAGCAGTCCGAGATCCGGGACGGCCGCCTACGAGCAGTACTTC

d_gene: NA
j_gene: TRBJ1-1
v_gene: TRBV12-3/TRBV12-4
abundance: once
CDR3aa: CASSLQADTEAFF
CDR3nt: TGTGCCAGCAGTTTACAGGCGGACACTGAAGCTTTCTTT

d_gene: NA
j_gene: TRBJ1-1
v_gene: TRBV4-1
abundance: few
CDR3aa: CASSREDRKNTEAFF
CDR3nt: TGCGCCAGCAGCCGGGAGGACAGAAAGAACACTGAAGCTTTCTTT